This is a list of T cell receptor beta chains from one sample in a study of T cell responses to AZD1222 COVID-19 vaccine. The protocol was immunoSEQ multiplex PCR, while the TCRdb copy is restricted to in-frame clones and leaves out a portion. The data show about 120,000 clones, roughly 87% seen once. This material consisted of peripheral blood, taken on day 0 of AZD1222 vaccination. These receptors originate from an adult in good health. Both conserved end residues are part of each CDR3. D genes are given only for firm matches. Clone size, where shown, is once, few, many, or a class for clones that have expanded.

v_gene	len	d_gene	abundance	j_gene	CDR3aa	CDR3nt
TRBV15	13	-	-	TRBJ1-4	CATSRGTNEKLFF	TGTGCCACCAGCAGAGGGACCAATGAAAAACTGTTTTTT
TRBV19	14	TRBD1	once	TRBJ2-7	CASTGQGNSYEQYF	TGTGCCAGTACGGGACAGGGCAATTCCTACGAGCAGTACTTC
TRBV3-1/TRBV3-2	14	-	-	TRBJ2-7	CASSPSGSTYEQYF	TGTGCCAGCAGCCCCAGTGGGTCAACCTACGAGCAGTACTTC
TRBV5-4	14	-	-	TRBJ1-5	CASSEGVTNQPQHF	TGTGCCAGCAGTGAGGGGGTGACGAATCAGCCCCAGCATTTT
TRBV11-1	16	-	-	TRBJ2-6	CASSPRQGSGANVLTF	TGTGCCAGCAGCCCACGTCAGGGTTCTGGGGCCAACGTCCTGACTTTC
TRBV5-1	14	-	-	TRBJ1-1	CASSPTGPNTEAFF	TGCGCCAGCAGCCCAACGGGACCGAACACTGAAGCTTTCTTT
TRBV19	12	-	once	TRBJ1-5	CASSMGSQPQHF	TGTGCCAGTAGTATGGGGAGTCAGCCCCAGCATTTT
TRBV6-5	14	-	-	TRBJ1-1	CASGDLRENTEAFF	TGTGCCAGTGGGGACTTGCGGGAGAACACTGAAGCTTTCTTT
TRBV19	17	-	-	TRBJ1-1	CASSISSDESLDTEAFF	TGTGCCAGTAGTATTTCGTCGGACGAGTCTCTCGACACTGAAGCTTTCTTT
TRBV6-5	15	TRBD1	-	TRBJ2-2	CASSYATGVSRELFF	TGTGCCAGCAGTTACGCGACAGGGGTTTCCAGGGAGCTGTTTTTT
TRBV6-1	15	-	-	TRBJ1-1	CASSEGYSQGTEAFF	TGTGCCAGCAGTGAAGGATACAGCCAGGGGACTGAAGCTTTCTTT
TRBV7-2	14	-	-	TRBJ2-5	CASSLRTARETQYF	TGTGCCAGCAGCTTACGGACGGCGCGAGAGACCCAGTACTTC
TRBV6-5	15	-	-	TRBJ2-7	CASSYLKRYSYEQYF	TGTGCCAGCAGTTACTTAAAAAGATACTCCTACGAGCAGTACTTC
TRBV3-1/TRBV3-2	12	-	-	TRBJ2-1	CASSLTGNEQFF	TGTGCCAGCAGTCTGACCGGCAATGAGCAGTTCTTC
TRBV5-5	15	-	-	TRBJ1-3	CASSSILGSGNTIYF	TGTGCCAGCAGCTCAATTTTAGGGTCTGGAAACACCATATATTTT
TRBV6-1	15	-	-	TRBJ1-5	CASSDKRGINQPQHF	TGTGCCAGCAGTGATAAAAGGGGAATCAATCAGCCCCAGCATTTT
TRBV6-5	14	-	-	TRBJ1-2	CASLSADRTYGYTF	TGTGCCTCCTTATCGGCAGATCGGACCTATGGCTACACCTTC
TRBV30	14	-	-	TRBJ1-5	CAWSSQTGLQPQHF	TGTGCCTGGAGTTCCCAGACAGGTTTACAGCCCCAGCATTTT
TRBV5-4	13	TRBD1	few	TRBJ1-6	CASSRDRNSPLHF	TGTGCCAGCAGCCGGGACAGGAATTCACCCCTCCACTTT
TRBV7-3	19	-	-	TRBJ2-3	CASSLGAMGRQSRPDTQYF	TGTGCCAGCAGCTTAGGAGCGATGGGGCGACAGTCCCGGCCAGATACGCAGTATTTT
TRBV5-1	16	-	-	TRBJ2-7	CASSRTDSVTHYEQYF	TGCGCCAGCAGCAGGACCGACAGCGTGACCCACTACGAGCAGTACTTC
TRBV7-9	14	TRBD1	-	TRBJ2-5	CASSLIGGWETQYF	TGTGCCAGCAGCTTAATAGGGGGCTGGGAGACCCAGTACTTC
TRBV11-3	16	-	few	TRBJ2-5	CASSLGQGDKQETQYF	TGTGCCAGCAGCTTAGGTCAAGGGGACAAACAAGAGACCCAGTACTTC
TRBV5-1	16	TRBD1	-	TRBJ2-5	CASSLSAQGDQETQYF	TGCGCCAGCAGCCTATCAGCCCAGGGGGACCAAGAGACCCAGTACTTC
TRBV5-1	14	-	-	TRBJ1-5	CASSLDPSNQPQHF	TGCGCCAGCAGCTTGGATCCGAGTAATCAGCCCCAGCATTTT
TRBV3-1/TRBV3-2	18	TRBD1	few	TRBJ1-2	CASSPGEGQGGAPYGYTF	TGTGCCAGCAGCCCTGGAGAGGGACAGGGAGGGGCCCCTTATGGCTACACCTTC
TRBV6-5	11	-	-	TRBJ1-2	CASTQGQGYTF	TGTGCCAGCACGCAGGGGCAGGGCTACACCTTC
TRBV6-5	12	-	-	TRBJ2-1	CASSSSGGEQFF	TGTGCCAGCAGTTCGTCCGGCGGTGAGCAGTTCTTC
TRBV18	18	TRBD2	once	TRBJ2-2	CASSLLLAGGPSTGELFF	TGTGCCAGCTCACTACTACTAGCGGGAGGGCCAAGCACCGGGGAGCTGTTTTTT
TRBV23-1	14	-	-	TRBJ1-2	CASSQSVGRYGYTF	TGCGCCAGCAGTCAATCAGTCGGTCGCTATGGCTACACCTTC
TRBV18	13	TRBD1	-	TRBJ1-1	CASSPGQSREAFF	TGTGCCAGCTCACCGGGACAGAGCCGTGAAGCTTTCTTT
TRBV5-6	14	TRBD1	few	TRBJ1-2	CASSPRTGSYGYTF	TGTGCCAGCAGCCCGCGGACAGGTTCCTATGGCTACACCTTC
TRBV7-3	15	-	few	TRBJ2-1	CASSLGPSSYNEQFF	TGTGCCAGCAGCTTAGGGCCGAGCTCCTACAATGAGCAGTTCTTC
TRBV5-6	14	-	-	TRBJ2-7	CASSLGDKTYEQYF	TGTGCCAGCAGCTTGGGTGACAAGACCTACGAGCAGTACTTC
TRBV15	13	-	-	TRBJ2-7	CATSLEGGGEQYF	TGTGCCACCAGCCTGGAGGGGGGGGGCGAGCAGTACTTC
TRBV28	12	-	-	TRBJ2-3	CASSWGTDTQYF	TGTGCCAGCAGTTGGGGCACAGATACGCAGTATTTT
TRBV5-5	15	TRBD2	-	TRBJ2-7	CASSFLTSGNYEQYF	TGTGCCAGCAGCTTTCTTACTAGCGGAAACTACGAGCAGTACTTC
TRBV10-2	16	-	-	TRBJ1-3	CASSESSAGSGNTIYF	TGCGCCAGCAGTGAGTCGTCGGCAGGCTCTGGAAACACCATATATTTT
TRBV15	16	TRBD1	-	TRBJ1-6	CATSRDPAGGDSPLHF	TGTGCCACCAGCAGAGATCCGGCAGGGGGAGACTCACCCCTCCACTTT
TRBV15	15	TRBD1	-	TRBJ1-3	CATSRDRHSGNTIYF	TGTGCCACCAGCAGGGACAGGCACTCTGGAAACACCATATATTTT
TRBV28	14	-	-	TRBJ1-2	CASTPGPVNYGYTF	TGTGCCAGCACCCCGGGCCCGGTAAACTATGGCTACACCTTC